Listed below are T cell receptor beta chains from one sample, sequenced in a study of blood T cells in healthy people across ages. One entry per CDR3 protein results from TCRdb running MiXCR on the 5' RACE reads. The sample has 1,800,000 or so distinct CDR3 sequences, around 40% seen once. Sample: blood. These receptors all stem from a human donor in good health. Both conserved end residues are part of each CDR3. The order of the fields is CDR3 protein, CDR3 DNA, J gene, clone size, D gene, V gene, CDR3 length. The D gene is left open where the match is weak. Clone size is shown for a subset of rows, as once, few, many or a class of expanded clone.

cdr3_aa: CGSSLDRHGYTF
cdr3_nt: TGCGGCTCATCTCTGGACAGGCATGGCTACACCTTC
j_call: TRBJ1-2
clone_size: -
d_call: TRBD1
v_call: TRBV29-1
cdr3_length: 12

cdr3_aa: CANSSNSHRDIIPYEQYF
cdr3_nt: TGTGCCAACAGTTCCAACTCCCACCGGGACATAATTCCCTACGAGCAGTACTTC
j_call: TRBJ2-7
clone_size: few
d_call: -
v_call: TRBV7-9
cdr3_length: 18

cdr3_aa: CSVEGLLQGPYEQFF
cdr3_nt: TGCAGCGTTGAAGGCTTACTACAGGGACCATACGAGCAGTTCTTC
j_call: TRBJ2-1
clone_size: -
d_call: -
v_call: TRBV29-1
cdr3_length: 15

cdr3_aa: CASSLVKPGRQGGGANVLTF
cdr3_nt: TGTGCCAGCAGCTTAGTCAAACCGGGACGGCAGGGGGGTGGGGCCAACGTCCTGACTTTC
j_call: TRBJ2-6
clone_size: -
d_call: -
v_call: TRBV7-2
cdr3_length: 20

cdr3_aa: CASSELDGGNDNEQFF
cdr3_nt: TGCGCCAGCAGTGAATTAGACGGGGGAAACGACAATGAGCAGTTCTTC
j_call: TRBJ2-1
clone_size: few
d_call: -
v_call: TRBV25-1
cdr3_length: 16

cdr3_aa: CASSPRQAQQETQYF
cdr3_nt: TGTGCCAGCAGCCCACGACAGGCCCAACAAGAGACCCAGTACTTC
j_call: TRBJ2-5
clone_size: few
d_call: -
v_call: TRBV7-9
cdr3_length: 15

cdr3_aa: CASSVHRGRTDTQYF
cdr3_nt: TGTGCCAGCAGCGTACACAGGGGGCGTACAGATACGCAGTATTTT
j_call: TRBJ2-3
clone_size: -
d_call: TRBD1
v_call: TRBV9
cdr3_length: 15

cdr3_aa: CASSFQALDRGQETQYF
cdr3_nt: TGTGCCAGCAGCTTCCAGGCCCTGGACAGGGGGCAAGAGACCCAGTACTTC
j_call: TRBJ2-5
clone_size: few
d_call: TRBD1
v_call: TRBV4-2
cdr3_length: 17

cdr3_aa: CSARAIVEAFF
cdr3_nt: TGCAGTGCTAGAGCGATAGTTGAAGCTTTCTTT
j_call: TRBJ1-1
clone_size: -
d_call: -
v_call: TRBV20-1
cdr3_length: 11

cdr3_aa: CASSRNPDTQYF
cdr3_nt: TGTGCCAGTAGTCGTAACCCAGATACGCAGTATTTT
j_call: TRBJ2-3
clone_size: -
d_call: -
v_call: TRBV19
cdr3_length: 12

cdr3_aa: CASSFEKRKGGKSSYEQYF
cdr3_nt: TGTGCCAGCAGCTTCGAGAAGAGGAAGGGGGGGAAAAGCTCCTACGAGCAGTACTTC
j_call: TRBJ2-7
clone_size: few
d_call: -
v_call: TRBV28
cdr3_length: 19

cdr3_aa: CASSLGRLSGKNIQYF
cdr3_nt: TGTGCCAGCAGCCTGGGGCGGCTGAGTGGCAAAAACATTCAGTACTTC
j_call: TRBJ2-4
clone_size: once
d_call: -
v_call: TRBV5-6
cdr3_length: 16

cdr3_aa: CASGPPRRGERYF
cdr3_nt: TGTGCTAGTGGTCCACCCCGAAGAGGGGAACGGTATTTT
j_call: TRBJ2-3
clone_size: -
d_call: -
v_call: TRBV12-5
cdr3_length: 13

cdr3_aa: CASSLGGGANIQYF
cdr3_nt: TGTGCCAGCAGCTTGGGCGGGGGGGCCAACATTCAGTACTTC
j_call: TRBJ2-4
clone_size: few
d_call: TRBD2
v_call: TRBV11-2
cdr3_length: 14

cdr3_aa: CSASAALQGYNSPLHF
cdr3_nt: TGCAGTGCTAGCGCTGCCCTACAGGGTTATAATTCACCCCTCCACTTT
j_call: TRBJ1-6
clone_size: -
d_call: -
v_call: TRBV20-1
cdr3_length: 16

cdr3_aa: CASSQVTGTGDYEQYF
cdr3_nt: TGTGCCAGCAGCCAAGTTACCGGGACAGGAGACTACGAACAGTACTTC
j_call: TRBJ2-7
clone_size: -
d_call: TRBD1
v_call: TRBV3-1
cdr3_length: 16

cdr3_aa: CASSFTSGSYSGANVLTF
cdr3_nt: TGTGCCAGCAGCTTCACTAGCGGGAGTTACTCTGGGGCCAACGTCCTGACTTTC
j_call: TRBJ2-6
clone_size: -
d_call: TRBD2
v_call: TRBV7-3
cdr3_length: 18

cdr3_aa: CSARDLRQGMNEKLFF
cdr3_nt: TGCAGTGCTAGAGATTTGAGGCAGGGGATGAATGAAAAACTGTTTTTT
j_call: TRBJ1-4
clone_size: -
d_call: -
v_call: TRBV20-1
cdr3_length: 16

cdr3_aa: CASSSDRGQEQYF
cdr3_nt: TGTGCCAGCAGCTCGGACAGGGGGCAGGAGCAGTACTTC
j_call: TRBJ2-7
clone_size: -
d_call: TRBD1
v_call: TRBV7-2
cdr3_length: 13

cdr3_aa: CASSLEWTGLLHGYTF
cdr3_nt: TGCGCCAGCAGCTTGGAGTGGACAGGGTTATTGCATGGCTACACCTTC
j_call: TRBJ1-2
clone_size: -
d_call: TRBD1
v_call: TRBV5-1
cdr3_length: 16

cdr3_aa: CASSSHHRAEAFF
cdr3_nt: TGTGCCAGCAGTTCCCACCACCGGGCCGAAGCTTTCTTT
j_call: TRBJ1-1
clone_size: -
d_call: -
v_call: TRBV6-5
cdr3_length: 13

cdr3_aa: CASSRGRSSGANVLTF
cdr3_nt: TGCGCCAGCAGCCGTGGACGTTCCTCTGGGGCCAACGTCCTGACTTTC
j_call: TRBJ2-6
clone_size: many
d_call: -
v_call: TRBV4-3
cdr3_length: 16

cdr3_aa: CASSIQESYEQYF
cdr3_nt: TGTGCCAGCAGTATCCAAGAGTCCTACGAGCAGTACTTC
j_call: TRBJ2-7
clone_size: -
d_call: -
v_call: TRBV7-9
cdr3_length: 13

cdr3_aa: CASSQAAGGLQVQYF
cdr3_nt: TGCGCCAGCAGCCAAGCAGCGGGGGGCCTGCAGGTTCAGTACTTC
j_call: TRBJ2-4
clone_size: -
d_call: TRBD2
v_call: TRBV4-1
cdr3_length: 15

cdr3_aa: CASSSNRKGRDTQYF
cdr3_nt: TGTGCCAGCAGCTCCAACAGGAAAGGAAGAGATACGCAGTATTTT
j_call: TRBJ2-3
clone_size: -
d_call: -
v_call: TRBV12-3/TRBV12-4
cdr3_length: 15

cdr3_aa: CASSLKVEQYF
cdr3_nt: TGTGCCAGCAGCTTAAAAGTCGAGCAGTACTTC
j_call: TRBJ2-7
clone_size: many
d_call: -
v_call: TRBV7-2
cdr3_length: 11

cdr3_aa: CASSSVTTGSQPYEQYF
cdr3_nt: TGTGCCAGCAGCTCAGTCACAACCGGGTCCCAACCATACGAGCAGTACTTC
j_call: TRBJ2-7
clone_size: -
d_call: -
v_call: TRBV7-6
cdr3_length: 17